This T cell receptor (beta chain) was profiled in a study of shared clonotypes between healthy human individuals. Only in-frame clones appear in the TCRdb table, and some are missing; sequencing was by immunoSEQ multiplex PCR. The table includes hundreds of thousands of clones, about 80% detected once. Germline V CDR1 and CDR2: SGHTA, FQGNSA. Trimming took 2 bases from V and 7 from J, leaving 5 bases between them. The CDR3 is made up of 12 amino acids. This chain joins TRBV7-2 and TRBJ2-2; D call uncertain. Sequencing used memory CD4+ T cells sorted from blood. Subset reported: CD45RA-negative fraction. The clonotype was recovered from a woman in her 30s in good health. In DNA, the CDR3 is TGTGCCAGCAGCTTATATCGCGGGGAGCTGTTTTTT. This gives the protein CASSLYRGELFF.